The TCR beta chain under discussion was sequenced for a study of T cell changes during pregnancy in multiple sclerosis. The CDR3 runs 13 residues. Trimming took off 3 bases at V and 7 bases at J, with 12 bases between the two ends. Germline loops: CDR1 KGHSH, CDR2 LQKENI. Here immunoSEQ multiplex PCR was the method, and the copy in TCRdb shows in-frame clones only, minus some. The sample includes tens of thousands of clones, roughly nine tenths of them seen just once. The sequence was obtained from a female donor with multiple sclerosis, enrolled in a pregnancy study. V is TRBV18 and J is TRBJ1-2; no reliable D call. The sample was peripheral blood, taken before pregnancy. The CDR3 loop is CASSPGRESGYTF. The CDR3 nucleotides read TGTGCCAGCTCACCGGGCAGAGAGTCTGGCTACACCTTC.